The clone carrying this TCR beta chain was observed at least ten times. Its antigen is still unknown. These data come from a study of early T cells in non-severe SARS-CoV-2 infection. Study details: Sequencing of unsorted whole blood was done on bulk RNA, leaving chains unpaired.

Study-wide points: VDJdb matching, biased toward anti-spike CD8 responses, missed private and CD4 specificities.

The CDR3 runs to 14 residues. With 2 bases clipped from V and 3 bases from J, the junction kept 2 bases outside the gene matches. The V gene's germline CDR1 is LGHDT and CDR2 YNNKEL (reference sequence). Unique molecular identifiers were attached to individual cDNA molecules. MiXCR, run by TCRdb on the 5' RACE reads, gives a single entry per CDR3 protein. Of some 46,000 distinct CDR3 sequences in the sample, about a tenth were seen once. The sequenced sample was whole blood. The V and J genes are TRBV3-1 and TRBJ1-1; 8 bases align to TRBD1. The receptor's source is an adult who was a healthcare worker with PCR-confirmed SARS-CoV-2 infection or an uninfected control (not recorded which). CDR3 coding DNA: TGTGCCAGCAGCCAATCGGACAGGGACACTGAAGCTTTCTTT. Protein product: CASSQSDRDTEAFF.